This is a list of T cell receptor beta chains from one sample in a study of radiation and T cells in renal cell carcinoma. Assay used: immunoSEQ multiplex PCR; TCRdb lists only in-frame clones, some missing. Seen here are fewer than 80,000 clones, roughly 83% observed once, and the top ten hold over 2%. Source: blood, taken from a patient whose treatment included radiotherapy and nephrectomy. These receptors came from a woman in her sixties with renal cell carcinoma. CDR3s include the opening cysteine and the closing phenylalanine or tryptophan. Fields, in order: D gene, J gene, V gene, clone size, CDR3 DNA, CDR3 protein. The D gene is left open where the match is weak. Some rows have no size entry. The others give once, few or many, or a class for an expanded clone.

D: -; J: TRBJ2-5; V: TRBV14; size: -; DNA: TGTGCCAGCAGCCAAGGGGCTAGGGGAGAGACCCAGTACTTC; CDR3: CASSQGARGETQYF
D: -; J: TRBJ1-3; V: TRBV6-5; size: -; DNA: TGTGCCAGCAGTCCGAGGGAGAAAAACACCATATATTTT; CDR3: CASSPREKNTIYF
D: -; J: TRBJ2-2; V: TRBV7-7; size: -; DNA: TGTGCTAGCGCATTGGGCGGGGCCCACACCGGGGAGCTGTTTTTT; CDR3: CASALGGAHTGELFF
D: TRBD1; J: TRBJ2-6; V: TRBV18; size: -; DNA: TGTGCCAGCTCTCGGACAGGCTCATCCTCTGGGGCCAACGTCCTGACTTTC; CDR3: CASSRTGSSSGANVLTF
D: TRBD2; J: TRBJ2-5; V: TRBV7-3; size: -; DNA: TGTGCCAGCAGCTTGCGGGGGGCGAGGGAGACCCAGTACTTC; CDR3: CASSLRGARETQYF
D: -; J: TRBJ1-4; V: TRBV5-6; size: -; DNA: TGTGCCAGCAGCTTCGGTGAAAAACTGTTTTTT; CDR3: CASSFGEKLFF
D: -; J: TRBJ2-1; V: TRBV9; size: -; DNA: TGTGCCAGCAGCGCCTCGGCGGGACAAAACAATGAGCAGTTCTTC; CDR3: CASSASAGQNNEQFF
D: TRBD1; J: TRBJ2-7; V: TRBV28; size: once; DNA: TGTGCCAGCAGTTTAGGGCAGGGGGCTGGAACCGGGGAGCAGTACTTC; CDR3: CASSLGQGAGTGEQYF
D: -; J: TRBJ2-7; V: TRBV28; size: -; DNA: TGTGCCAGCAGCCTTGAACTTGGCGAGCAGTACTTC; CDR3: CASSLELGEQYF
D: -; J: TRBJ1-4; V: TRBV29-1; size: -; DNA: TGCAGCGTCGGAAAGGGCGATGAAAAACTGTTTTTT; CDR3: CSVGKGDEKLFF
D: -; J: TRBJ2-4; V: TRBV28; size: -; DNA: TGTGCCAGCAGTTCCGACAGAATAGCCAAAAACATTCAGTACTTC; CDR3: CASSSDRIAKNIQYF
D: -; J: TRBJ2-5; V: TRBV6-1; size: -; DNA: TGTGCCAGCAGACACCAAGAGACCCAGTACTTC; CDR3: CASRHQETQYF
D: -; J: TRBJ2-7; V: TRBV5-1; size: -; DNA: TGCGCCAGCAGCGCTGATACGGGACGTTACGAGCAGTACTTC; CDR3: CASSADTGRYEQYF
D: -; J: TRBJ1-1; V: TRBV5-4; size: -; DNA: TGTGCCAGCAGCTTAGGGTTCAACACTGAAGCTTTCTTT; CDR3: CASSLGFNTEAFF
D: -; J: TRBJ2-5; V: TRBV5-1; size: -; DNA: TGCGCCAGCAGCTTGGCCGGAGGGAAGGAGACCCAGTACTTC; CDR3: CASSLAGGKETQYF
D: -; J: TRBJ1-5; V: TRBV28; size: few; DNA: TGTGCCAGCAGTTTCTTAAGGTCCCTCGGGGATCAGCCCCAGCATTTT; CDR3: CASSFLRSLGDQPQHF
D: -; J: TRBJ2-2; V: TRBV28; size: -; DNA: TGTGCCAGCAGTGGCCTCAACTCCGCCGGGGAGCTGTTTTTT; CDR3: CASSGLNSAGELFF
D: -; J: TRBJ2-2; V: TRBV6-1; size: once; DNA: TGTGCCAGCAACGCGGGGGCGATGGGGGAGCTGTTTTTT; CDR3: CASNAGAMGELFF
D: -; J: TRBJ2-7; V: TRBV29-1; size: -; DNA: TGCAGCGCCGCACTGGGCTGGGGCTACGAGCAGTACTTC; CDR3: CSAALGWGYEQYF
D: TRBD1; J: TRBJ1-2; V: TRBV7-9; size: -; DNA: TGTGCCAGCAGCCTCGTGAGGGACAGGAACTATGGCTACACCTTC; CDR3: CASSLVRDRNYGYTF
D: TRBD1; J: TRBJ1-1; V: TRBV16; size: few; DNA: TGTGCCAGCAGCCCCCTTCAAGGGACAGCTGAAGCTTTCTTT; CDR3: CASSPLQGTAEAFF
D: -; J: TRBJ2-2; V: TRBV6-5; size: -; DNA: TGTGCCAGCAGTTACTCGGCAGGCGCCGGGGAGCTGTTTTTT; CDR3: CASSYSAGAGELFF
D: TRBD2; J: TRBJ2-1; V: TRBV4-3; size: -; DNA: TGCGCCAGCAGCCAAGATCGAGGGCTAGCGGGAGGCAACAGGCAGTTCTTC; CDR3: CASSQDRGLAGGNRQFF
D: -; J: TRBJ1-2; V: TRBV28; size: -; DNA: TGTGCCAGCAGTTCCAAGGACGGGTACTATGGCTACACCTTC; CDR3: CASSSKDGYYGYTF